The 14 T cell receptor beta chains in this list originate from one sample, sequenced in a study of graft-versus-host responses after intestinal transplantation. Clones were read by immunoSEQ multiplex PCR, and TCRdb kept only the in-frame ones, dropping some. This sample has around 25,000 clones, with 35% to 50% found just once. Material: alloreactive CD4+ T cells from a mixed lymphocyte reaction culture, obtained before intestinal transplant. Subset specified: CFSE-low proliferating T cells sorted from roughly 6-day pre-transplant mixed lymphocyte reaction (GvH or HvG direction). The origin of the receptors is a human patient who received an intestinal transplant.

This clone showed up just a few times. The chain has TRBV5-1 and TRBJ2-5; 7 bases align to TRBD2. The CDR3 extends over 13 amino acids. The ends lost 0 bases at V and 4 bases at J; junction bases unmatched: 0. Germline assignment: CDR1 SGHRS and CDR2 YFSETQ. CDR3: CASSLGGRETQYF. The CDR3 DNA follows: TGCGCCAGCAGCTTGGGCGGGAGAGAGACCCAGTACTTC.

This clone has just a few counts. The V and J genes are TRBV4-1 and TRBJ2-6; TRBD1 matches 11 bases. The V gene's germline CDR1 is MGHRA and CDR2 YSYEKL. The CDR3 is 19 residues long. V gave up 1 base and J gave up 2 bases; unmatched junction bases: 7. CDR3 DNA: TGCGCCAGCAGCCAAGGTCTAAGGGACAGGGGGGCTGGGGCCAACGTCCTGACTTTC. This translates into CASSQGLRDRGAGANVLTF.

This clone is judged medium-sized. The chain recombines TRBV4-1 with TRBJ2-1; maybe TRBD1 (6 bases). The length of the CDR3 is 17 residues. Germline V gives CDR1 MGHRA, CDR2 YSYEKL. V was cut by 4 bases and J by 0 bases, with 16 bases left in between. CDR3: CASSPRLGASSYNEQFF. CDR3 DNA: TGCGCCAGCAGCCCCCGATTGGGGGCCAGCTCCTACAATGAGCAGTTCTTC.

This clone was observed once. The gene calls are TRBV11-3 and TRBJ2-4, with D maybe TRBD2 (6 bases). The V and J ends lost 3 bases and 6 bases respectively, with 9 bases between them. The CDR3 covers 13 residues. Germline loops: CDR1 SGHNT, CDR2 YENEEA. In nucleotides, the CDR3 is TGTGCCAGCAGCTTCTGGGGAGGAAACATTCAGTACTTC. Its translation is CASSFWGGNIQYF.

This sequence joins TRBV11-3 and TRBJ1-2, with 10 bases aligning to TRBD1. This CDR3 comprises 15 residues. After removal of 3 bases from V and 2 bases from J, the junction contained 3 bases not matched to a gene. CDR1 is SGHNT, CDR2 YENEEA, per germline. The CDR3 DNA sequence: TGTGCCAGCAGCTTGGACAGGGGGGCAAACTATGGCTACACCTTC. Its protein product is CASSLDRGANYGYTF.

This chain joins TRBV14 and TRBJ1-1; D is ambiguous. The CDR3 contains 16 residues. The germline V gene has CDR1 SGHDN and CDR2 FVKESK. Trimming removed 0 bases from V and 0 bases from J, with 11 bases in between. CDR3 sequence reads: CASSQDGEGMNTEAFF. The CDR3 DNA reads as TGTGCCAGCAGCCAAGATGGGGAGGGAATGAACACTGAAGCTTTCTTT.

The chain couples TRBV7-6 to TRBJ2-3; D may be TRBD1 (7 bases). Per germline, CDR1 SGHVS and CDR2 FNYEAQ. The CDR3 totals 16 residues. V lost 2 bases and J 3 bases, leaving 15 bases between the germline ends. CDR3 coding DNA: TGTGCCAGCAGCTTATCAGGGGGGCCTGGGACAGATACGCAGTATTTT. Its protein product is CASSLSGGPGTDTQYF.

The rearrangement links TRBV6-5 to TRBJ2-7; the D is unclear. Looked up from germline, CDR1 is MNHEY and CDR2 is SVGAGI. V dropped 0 bases and J dropped 0 bases, with 9 bases sitting between them. This CDR3 is 15 amino acids long. CDR3: CASSYSDSSSYEQYF. CDR3 DNA: TGTGCCAGCAGTTACTCAGACTCGAGCTCCTACGAGCAGTACTTC.

The rearrangement joins TRBV4-2 to TRBJ2-3, with 7 nucleotides matching TRBD2. The CDR3 sequence is 15 residues long. V lost 1 base, J lost 4 bases, and 5 bases stayed unmatched. The V gene's germline CDR1 is LGHNA and CDR2 YNFKEQ. CDR3: CASSQGGGSADTQYF. The CDR3 DNA reads TGTGCCAGCAGCCAAGGCGGCGGGAGCGCAGATACGCAGTATTTT.

This clone appeared a few times. J is TRBJ2-1 and V is TRBV18; 8 nucleotides agree with TRBD2. CDR3 length: 16 residues. Per the germline V gene, CDR1 is KGHSH and CDR2 is LQKENI. V gave up 3 bases and J gave up 4 bases; unmatched junction bases: 8. In DNA, the CDR3 is TGTGCCAGCTCACCTCCGGGACTAGGCGGGTACAATGAGCAGTTCTTC. It codes for CASSPPGLGGYNEQFF.

The chain recombines TRBV6-6 with TRBJ2-1; 7 bases are a match to TRBD2. J gave up 9 bases and V 7 bases, and 9 bases lay outside the gene matches. The germline CDR1 and CDR2 sequences are MNHNY and SVGAGI (reference sequence). There are 13 residues in the CDR3. DNA for the CDR3: TGTGCCAGCACTAAGGGAGGGCTCACTGAGCAGTTCTTC. Amino acids: CASTKGGLTEQFF.

This clone was picked up a small number of times. The V and J genes are TRBV6-1 and TRBJ1-6, with D tentatively TRBD1 (5 bases). In germline, CDR1 is MNHNS, CDR2 SASEGT. V gave up 4 bases and J gave up 6 bases, with 10 bases separating them. This CDR3 contains 14 residues. CDR3 protein: CASSVTDLNSPLHF. Written as DNA, the CDR3 is TGTGCCAGCAGTGTGACAGACCTTAATTCACCCCTCCACTTT.

In this sample, this clone turned up a few times. The V and J genes are TRBV5-6 and TRBJ1-6; 12 positions match TRBD1. The germline gives CDR1 SGHDT, CDR2 YYEEEE. V shed 3 bases, J shed 6 bases, and the junction held 4 bases outside the gene matches. CDR3 length: 16 amino acids. The CDR3 protein is CASSSGQGAANSPLHF. CDR3 bases: TGTGCCAGCAGCTCGGGACAGGGGGCCGCTAATTCACCCCTCCACTTT.

V and J are TRBV15 and TRBJ1-2; 7 bases align to TRBD1. The J segment lost 8 bases and the V segment lost 3 bases, leaving 6 bases of the junction unmatched. CDR1 and CDR2 from the germline V gene are LNHNV and YYDKDF (reference sequence). CDR3 length: 13 residues. The CDR3 DNA reads as TGTGCCACCAGCAGGGAGGGGGCGGTGGGCTACACCTTC. It translates to CATSREGAVGYTF.